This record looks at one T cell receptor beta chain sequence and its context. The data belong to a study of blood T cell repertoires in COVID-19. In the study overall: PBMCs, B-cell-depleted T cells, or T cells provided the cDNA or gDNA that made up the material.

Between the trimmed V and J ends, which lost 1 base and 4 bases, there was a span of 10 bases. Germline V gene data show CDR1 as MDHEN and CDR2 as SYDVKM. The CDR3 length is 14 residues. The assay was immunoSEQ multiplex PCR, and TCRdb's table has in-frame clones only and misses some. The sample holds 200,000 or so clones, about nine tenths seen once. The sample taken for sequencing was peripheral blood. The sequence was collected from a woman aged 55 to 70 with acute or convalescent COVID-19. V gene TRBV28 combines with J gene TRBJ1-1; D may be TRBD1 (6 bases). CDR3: CASSLSGQFTEAFF. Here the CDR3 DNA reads TGTGCCAGCAGTTTATCCGGACAGTTCACTGAAGCTTTCTTT.